Listed below are T cell receptor beta chains from one sample, sequenced in a study of OX40 agonist ivuxolimab in advanced cancers. TCRdb keeps only in-frame clones here, not all; method: immunoSEQ multiplex PCR. The profile shows 70,000 to 85,000 clones, around 81% of them singletons. The specimen comprised CD4+ or CD8+ T cells sorted from blood, sampled in a trial of the OX40 agonist ivuxolimab. The receptors come from an adult with an advanced solid tumor such as melanoma, head and neck, liver or kidney cancer. Each CDR3 is given with its conserved first and last residue. Fields, in order: CDR3 DNA, CDR3 protein, J gene, V gene, clone size, D gene. D genes are given only for firm matches. Only part of the rows carry a size: once, few, many, or a class if the clone is expanded.

cdr3_nt: TGTGCCAGTAACCGCGGGGGGGTTGAAGAGACCCAGTACTTC
cdr3_aa: CASNRGGVEETQYF
j_call: TRBJ2-5
v_call: TRBV19
clone_size: .
d_call: TRBD2

cdr3_nt: TGTGCCAGCAGTGAAGAAAGAGGTGATAGCAATCAGCCCCAGCATTTT
cdr3_aa: CASSEERGDSNQPQHF
j_call: TRBJ1-5
v_call: TRBV2
clone_size: once
d_call: .

cdr3_nt: TGTGCCAGTAGTATAGATTCTAGGGGTTACTCCTACAATGAGCAGTTCTTC
cdr3_aa: CASSIDSRGYSYNEQFF
j_call: TRBJ2-1
v_call: TRBV19
clone_size: .
d_call: .

cdr3_nt: TGTGCCAGCAGCCAAGGACCCCCGGGCGCGACAGGGGGAGCCGCTTACGAGCAGTACTTC
cdr3_aa: CASSQGPPGATGGAAYEQYF
j_call: TRBJ2-7
v_call: TRBV4-2
clone_size: .
d_call: TRBD1

cdr3_nt: TGTGCCAGCAGCTTAGGTCCCTCCTCCTACGAGCAGTACTTC
cdr3_aa: CASSLGPSSYEQYF
j_call: TRBJ2-7
v_call: TRBV7-2
clone_size: .
d_call: .

cdr3_nt: TGTGCCAGCAGTCTAGACAGGGTCCCAATCTATGGCTACACCTTC
cdr3_aa: CASSLDRVPIYGYTF
j_call: TRBJ1-2
v_call: TRBV27
clone_size: .
d_call: TRBD1

cdr3_nt: TGTGCCAGCAGCTTAGGTCGGGCCGGGGGGCAGTACTTC
cdr3_aa: CASSLGRAGGQYF
j_call: TRBJ2-7
v_call: TRBV13
clone_size: .
d_call: .

cdr3_nt: TGCGCCAGCAGCTTGGTCCCGGGGGGGCCCTATGGCTACACCTTC
cdr3_aa: CASSLVPGGPYGYTF
j_call: TRBJ1-2
v_call: TRBV5-1
clone_size: few
d_call: .

cdr3_nt: TGTGCCAGCAGAGCCTTGAGGGACAACCAAGAGACCCAGTACTTC
cdr3_aa: CASRALRDNQETQYF
j_call: TRBJ2-5
v_call: TRBV27
clone_size: .
d_call: .

cdr3_nt: TGTGCAAGTCGCTTAGGTACGCAGTATTTT
cdr3_aa: CASRLGTQYF
j_call: TRBJ2-3
v_call: TRBV12-2
clone_size: many
d_call: .

cdr3_nt: TGTGCCAGCAGCCCCTCGGTCCGGGGGATTTCGAGGGAGCAGTACTTC
cdr3_aa: CASSPSVRGISREQYF
j_call: TRBJ2-7
v_call: TRBV4-2
clone_size: .
d_call: .

cdr3_nt: TGTGCCAGCAGCTTAGAGGGCGGGAGGCGTGAGCAGTTCTTC
cdr3_aa: CASSLEGGRREQFF
j_call: TRBJ2-1
v_call: TRBV7-6
clone_size: .
d_call: TRBD2

cdr3_nt: TGTGCCAGTAGAACAACCGACAGCAGGAATCAGCCCCAGCATTTT
cdr3_aa: CASRTTDSRNQPQHF
j_call: TRBJ1-5
v_call: TRBV19
clone_size: .
d_call: .

cdr3_nt: TGTGCCAGCACCCTTCAGACTGAAGCTTTCTTT
cdr3_aa: CASTLQTEAFF
j_call: TRBJ1-1
v_call: TRBV28
clone_size: .
d_call: .

cdr3_nt: TGTGCCAGCTCACCTACAAGGAACACTGAAGCTTTCTTT
cdr3_aa: CASSPTRNTEAFF
j_call: TRBJ1-1
v_call: TRBV18
clone_size: .
d_call: .

cdr3_nt: TGTGCCAGCAGCTTAGATCGGTCTTTCAATGAGCAGTTCTTC
cdr3_aa: CASSLDRSFNEQFF
j_call: TRBJ2-1
v_call: TRBV7-9
clone_size: .
d_call: .

cdr3_nt: TGCGCCAGCAGCACCGCCGGGGGCTCCTACAATGAGCAGTTCTTC
cdr3_aa: CASSTAGGSYNEQFF
j_call: TRBJ2-1
v_call: TRBV5-1
clone_size: .
d_call: .

cdr3_nt: TGTGCCAGCTCCTTATTCTCCGGGACCATGTCGCAAGAGACCCAGTACTTC
cdr3_aa: CASSLFSGTMSQETQYF
j_call: TRBJ2-5
v_call: TRBV7-2
clone_size: once
d_call: .

cdr3_nt: TGTGCCAGCAGCTTATCCGATGAGCAGTTCTTC
cdr3_aa: CASSLSDEQFF
j_call: TRBJ2-1
v_call: TRBV5-6
clone_size: few
d_call: .

cdr3_nt: TGTGCCAGCAGTTCCCCGGGACAGATCAACACTGAAGCTTTCTTT
cdr3_aa: CASSSPGQINTEAFF
j_call: TRBJ1-1
v_call: TRBV6-6
clone_size: .
d_call: TRBD1

cdr3_nt: TGTGCCAGTAGTAGAAGCGAAGGCCCCACCTCTGGAAACACCATATATTTT
cdr3_aa: CASSRSEGPTSGNTIYF
j_call: TRBJ1-3
v_call: TRBV19
clone_size: .
d_call: .

cdr3_nt: TGTGCCAGCAGCTCCTGGGGTAGTCCCTACAATGAGCAGTTCTTC
cdr3_aa: CASSSWGSPYNEQFF
j_call: TRBJ2-1
v_call: TRBV7-3
clone_size: .
d_call: .

cdr3_nt: TGTGCCAGCAGCCGGGACAGTTTTAAGGATGAGCAGTTCTTC
cdr3_aa: CASSRDSFKDEQFF
j_call: TRBJ2-1
v_call: TRBV6-5
clone_size: .
d_call: TRBD1

cdr3_nt: TGTGCCAGCAGCTTCCGGGACACCGGGGAGCTGTTTTTT
cdr3_aa: CASSFRDTGELFF
j_call: TRBJ2-2
v_call: TRBV5-6
clone_size: .
d_call: .

cdr3_nt: TGCGCCAGCAGGACGGGACAGCCACGTCAAGAGACCCAGTACTTC
cdr3_aa: CASRTGQPRQETQYF
j_call: TRBJ2-5
v_call: TRBV5-1
clone_size: .
d_call: TRBD1

cdr3_nt: TGTGCCAGCAGCTTAGGCCCAGATAACTATGGCTACACCTTC
cdr3_aa: CASSLGPDNYGYTF
j_call: TRBJ1-2
v_call: TRBV7-2
clone_size: .
d_call: .